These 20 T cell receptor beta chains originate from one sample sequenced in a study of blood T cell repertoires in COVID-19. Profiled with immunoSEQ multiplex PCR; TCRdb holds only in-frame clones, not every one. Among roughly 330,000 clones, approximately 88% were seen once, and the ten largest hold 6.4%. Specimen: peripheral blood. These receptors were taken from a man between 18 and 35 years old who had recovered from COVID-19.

This CDR3 is CASSIQGVRSEAFF. In DNA form, the CDR3 reads TGTGCCAGTAGTATACAGGGGGTGAGGTCAGAAGCTTTCTTT. This sequence joins TRBV19 and TRBJ1-1, with TRBD1 identical over 7 bases. Germline V gives CDR1 LNHDA, CDR2 SQIVND (reference sequence). The junction had 8 bases not matched to a gene; V was cut back by 2 bases and J by 8 bases. The CDR3 runs to 14 residues.

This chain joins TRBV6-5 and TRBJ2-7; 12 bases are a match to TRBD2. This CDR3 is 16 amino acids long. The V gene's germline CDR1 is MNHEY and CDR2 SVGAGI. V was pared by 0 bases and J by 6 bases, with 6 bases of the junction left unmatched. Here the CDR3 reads CASSYSRLAGGVEQYF. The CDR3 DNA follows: TGTGCCAGCAGTTACTCGAGGCTAGCGGGAGGGGTCGAGCAGTACTTC.

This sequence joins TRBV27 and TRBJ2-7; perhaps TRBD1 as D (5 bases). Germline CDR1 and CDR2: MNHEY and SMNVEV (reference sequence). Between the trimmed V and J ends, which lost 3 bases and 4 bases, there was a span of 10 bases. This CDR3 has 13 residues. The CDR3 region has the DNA TGTGCCAGCAGTTTCGACAGTAGGTACGAGCAGTACTTC. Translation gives CASSFDSRYEQYF.

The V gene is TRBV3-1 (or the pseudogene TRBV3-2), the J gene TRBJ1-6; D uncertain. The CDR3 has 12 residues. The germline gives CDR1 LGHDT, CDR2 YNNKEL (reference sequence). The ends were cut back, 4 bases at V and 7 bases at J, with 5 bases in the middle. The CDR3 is CASSLPNSPLHF. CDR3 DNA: TGTGCCAGCAGCCTTCCGAATTCACCCCTCCACTTT.

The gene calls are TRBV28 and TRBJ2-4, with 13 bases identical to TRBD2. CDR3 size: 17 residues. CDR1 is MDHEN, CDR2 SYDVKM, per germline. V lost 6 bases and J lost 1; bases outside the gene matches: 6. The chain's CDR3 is CASSSGLAGWAKNIQYF. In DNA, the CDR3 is TGTGCCAGCAGCTCGGGACTAGCGGGATGGGCCAAAAACATTCAGTACTTC. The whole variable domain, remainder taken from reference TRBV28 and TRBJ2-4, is DVKVTQSSRYLVKRTGEKVFLECVQDMDHENMFWYRQDPGLGLRLIYFSYDVKMKEKGDIPEGYSVSREKKERFSLILESASTNQTSMYLCASSSGLAGWAKNIQYFGAGTRLSVL.

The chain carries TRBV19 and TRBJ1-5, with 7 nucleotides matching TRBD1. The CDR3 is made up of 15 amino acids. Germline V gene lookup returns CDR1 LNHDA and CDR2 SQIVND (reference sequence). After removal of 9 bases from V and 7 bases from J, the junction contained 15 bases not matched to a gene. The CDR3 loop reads CASRTTGFDGQPQHF. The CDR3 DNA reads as TGTGCCAGCAGAACGACAGGGTTTGATGGGCAGCCCCAGCATTTT. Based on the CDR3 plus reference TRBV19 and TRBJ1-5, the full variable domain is DGGITQSPKYLFRKEGQNVTLSCEQNLNHDAMYWYRQDPGQGLRLIYYSQIVNDFQKGDIAEGYSVSREKKESFPLTVTSAQKNPTAFYLCASRTTGFDGQPQHFGDGTRLSIL.

The CDR3 DNA reads TGTGCCAGCAGTTACTCCGGGACTAGCGTAGCCGAGCAGTACTTC. Amino acids: CASSYSGTSVAEQYF. This chain joins TRBV6-5 and TRBJ2-7, with 10 nucleotides matching TRBD2. The V gene end was trimmed by 0 bases and the J gene end by 6 bases; junction bases not matched to a gene: 5. Germline CDR1 MNHEY, CDR2 SVGAGI. CDR3 length: 15 amino acids.

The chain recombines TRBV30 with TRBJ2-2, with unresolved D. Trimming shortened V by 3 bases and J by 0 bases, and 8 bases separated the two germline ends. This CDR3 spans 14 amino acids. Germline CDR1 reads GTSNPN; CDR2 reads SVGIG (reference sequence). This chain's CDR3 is CAWRYTSNTGELFF. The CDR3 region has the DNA TGTGCCTGGAGATACACATCGAACACCGGGGAGCTGTTTTTT.

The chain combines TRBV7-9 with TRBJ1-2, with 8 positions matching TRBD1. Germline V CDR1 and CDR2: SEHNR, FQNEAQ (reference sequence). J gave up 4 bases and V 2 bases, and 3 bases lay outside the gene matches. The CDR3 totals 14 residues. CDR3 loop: CASSLQGAVYGYTF. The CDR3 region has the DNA TGTGCCAGCAGCTTACAGGGGGCAGTCTATGGCTACACCTTC.

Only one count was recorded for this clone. CDR3 amino acids: CASSFIDTQYF. The CDR3 DNA reads as TGTGCCAGCAGTTTTATCGATACGCAGTATTTT. The chain employs TRBV27 and TRBJ2-3; D is undetermined. The germline CDR1 and CDR2 sequences are MNHEY and SMNVEV (reference sequence). The ends were cut back, 3 bases at V and 6 bases at J, with 4 bases in the middle. The CDR3 is 11 amino acids.

In DNA form, the CDR3 reads TGCGCCAGCAGCCAAGAGCCAGGGGATTGGCCCCAGCATTTT. It encodes CASSQEPGDWPQHF. The chain has TRBV4-1 and TRBJ1-5; D perhaps matches TRBD1 (6 bases). CDR3 length: 14 amino acids. Germline CDR1 is MGHRA and CDR2 is YSYEKL. Trimming stripped 0 bases from V and 9 bases from J, with 12 bases between.

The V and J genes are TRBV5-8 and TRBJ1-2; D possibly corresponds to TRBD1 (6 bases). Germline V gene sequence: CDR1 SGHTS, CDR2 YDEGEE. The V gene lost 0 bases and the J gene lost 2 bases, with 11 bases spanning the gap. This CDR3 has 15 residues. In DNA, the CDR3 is TGTGCCAGCAGCTTGGGGACAGCGTCCAACTATGGCTACACCTTC. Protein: CASSLGTASNYGYTF.

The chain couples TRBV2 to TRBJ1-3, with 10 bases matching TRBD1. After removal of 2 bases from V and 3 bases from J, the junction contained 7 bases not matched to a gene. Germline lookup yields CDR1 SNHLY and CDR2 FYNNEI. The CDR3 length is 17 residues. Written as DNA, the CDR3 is TGTGCCAGCAGTGAAATGGGACAGGGGACAGGTGGAAACACCATATATTTT. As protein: CASSEMGQGTGGNTIYF.

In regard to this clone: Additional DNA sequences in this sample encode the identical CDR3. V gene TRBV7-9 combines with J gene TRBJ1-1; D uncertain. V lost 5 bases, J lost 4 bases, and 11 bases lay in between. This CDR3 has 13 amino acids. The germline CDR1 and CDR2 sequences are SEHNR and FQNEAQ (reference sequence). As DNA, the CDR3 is TGTGCCAGCAGCCTCGGGGAGGGCACTGAAGCTTTCTTT. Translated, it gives CASSLGEGTEAFF.

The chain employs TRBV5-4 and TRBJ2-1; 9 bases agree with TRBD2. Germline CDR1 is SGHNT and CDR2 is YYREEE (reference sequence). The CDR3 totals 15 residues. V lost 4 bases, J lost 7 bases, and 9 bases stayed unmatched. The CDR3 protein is CASSQSSGESNEQFF. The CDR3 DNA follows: TGTGCCAGCAGCCAGTCTAGCGGGGAGTCGAATGAGCAGTTCTTC. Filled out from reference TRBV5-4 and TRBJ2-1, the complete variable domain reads ETGVTQSPTHLIKTRGQQVTLRCSSQSGHNTVSWYQQALGQGPQFIFQYYREEENGRGNFPPRFSGLQFPNYSSELNVNALELDDSALYLCASSQSSGESNEQFFGPGTRLTVL.

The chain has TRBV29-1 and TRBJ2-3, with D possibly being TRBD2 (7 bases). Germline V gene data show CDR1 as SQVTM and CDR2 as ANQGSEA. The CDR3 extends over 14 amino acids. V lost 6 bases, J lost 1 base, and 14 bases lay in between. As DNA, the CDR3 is TGCAGCGTGTTAAGGGGGGGTGGCACAGATACGCAGTATTTT. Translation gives CSVLRGGGTDTQYF.

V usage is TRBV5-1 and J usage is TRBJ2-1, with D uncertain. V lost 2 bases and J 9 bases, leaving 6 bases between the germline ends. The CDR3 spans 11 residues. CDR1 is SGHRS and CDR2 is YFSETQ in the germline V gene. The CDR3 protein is CASSFEAEQFF. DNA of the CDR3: TGCGCCAGCAGCTTCGAGGCTGAGCAGTTCTTC.

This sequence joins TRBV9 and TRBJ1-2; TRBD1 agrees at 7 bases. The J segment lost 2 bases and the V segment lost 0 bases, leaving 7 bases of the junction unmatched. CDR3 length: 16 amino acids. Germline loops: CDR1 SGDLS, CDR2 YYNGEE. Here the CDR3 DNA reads TGTGCCAGCAGCGTAGAGGGGGGACAGACAAACTATGGCTACACCTTC. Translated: CASSVEGGQTNYGYTF.

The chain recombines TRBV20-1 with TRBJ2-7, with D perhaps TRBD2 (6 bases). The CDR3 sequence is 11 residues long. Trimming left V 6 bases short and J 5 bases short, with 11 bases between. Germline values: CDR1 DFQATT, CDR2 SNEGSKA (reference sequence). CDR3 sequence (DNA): TGCAGTGCGGGGGGAGTTGACGAGCAGTACTTC. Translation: CSAGGVDEQYF.

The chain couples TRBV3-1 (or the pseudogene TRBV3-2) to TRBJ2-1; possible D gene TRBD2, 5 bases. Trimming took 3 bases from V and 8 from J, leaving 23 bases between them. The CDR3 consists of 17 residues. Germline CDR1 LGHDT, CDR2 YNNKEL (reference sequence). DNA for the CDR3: TGTGCCAGCAGCCATGAGACCGGGAACCCGGCGGGCGATGAGCAGTTCTTC. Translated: CASSHETGNPAGDEQFF.